Listed below are T cell receptor beta chains from one sample, sequenced in a study of shared clonotypes between healthy human individuals. The table came from immunoSEQ multiplex PCR; TCRdb's copy has only in-frame clones and leaves some out. The sample holds about 96,000 clones, 60% to 70% seen once. Sequencing was carried out using memory CD8+ T cells sorted from blood. The receptors were gathered from a man aged 25-45 years in good health. Each CDR3 is given with its conserved first and last residue. D genes are given only for firm matches. The size field is filled for only some rows; it gives once, few, many or a size class.

D,size,length,V,J,CDR3,DNA
TRBD2,many,15,TRBV4-3,TRBJ2-7,CASSQEATSDYEQYF,TGCGCCAGCAGCCAAGAAGCGACTAGCGACTACGAGCAGTACTTC
.,.,15,TRBV6-5,TRBJ2-1,CASSYPSGGTNEQFF,TGTGCCAGCAGTTACCCCAGTGGCGGGACCAATGAGCAGTTCTTC
.,few,13,TRBV4-1,TRBJ2-5,CASSQMGLASQYF,TGCGCCAGCAGCCAAATGGGCCTTGCGTCCCAGTACTTC
.,.,14,TRBV7-9,TRBJ1-1,CASSFILANTEAFF,TGTGCCAGCAGCTTTATATTAGCGAACACTGAAGCTTTCTTT
.,few,13,TRBV27,TRBJ2-7,CASSLGSGYEQYF,TGTGCCAGCAGTTTGGGTAGCGGCTACGAGCAGTACTTC
.,.,14,TRBV6-5,TRBJ1-1,CASSLLGGGSEAFF,TGTGCCAGCAGTCTTTTGGGGGGGGGCTCTGAAGCTTTCTTT
TRBD1,.,16,TRBV6-1,TRBJ2-3,CASSDVSGTGGDTQYF,TGTGCCAGCAGTGACGTTTCCGGGACAGGGGGAGATACGCAGTATTTT
.,many,14,TRBV27,TRBJ2-7,CASSIYPTTDEQYF,TGTGCCAGCAGTATATACCCTACGACTGACGAGCAGTACTTC
.,.,16,TRBV5-4,TRBJ2-3,CASSRGGRISPDTQYF,TGTGCCAGCAGCCGTGGTGGAAGAATCTCGCCGGATACGCAGTATTTT
.,.,14,TRBV5-1,TRBJ1-1,CASSLLPENTEAFF,TGCGCCAGCAGCTTGTTACCGGAGAACACTGAAGCTTTCTTT
TRBD1,.,14,TRBV5-1,TRBJ2-3,CASSPGQGTDTQYF,TGCGCCAGCAGCCCCGGACAGGGAACAGATACGCAGTATTTT
TRBD1,.,14,TRBV7-8,TRBJ2-7,CASSLVPGGYEQYF,TGTGCCAGCAGCTTAGTCCCAGGGGGCTACGAGCAGTACTTC
.,once,13,TRBV18,TRBJ1-3,CASSRETGNTIYF,TGTGCCAGCTCAAGGGAGACTGGAAACACCATATATTTT
.,.,13,TRBV14,TRBJ2-5,CASSPRLGETQYF,TGTGCCAGCAGCCCACGGCTTGGTGAGACCCAGTACTTC
TRBD1,.,14,TRBV5-1,TRBJ1-2,CASAPGQGAYGYTF,TGCGCCAGCGCACCGGGACAGGGCGCCTATGGCTACACCTTC
.,medium-sized,11,TRBV28,TRBJ1-1,CATARNTEAFF,TGTGCCACCGCTCGGAACACTGAAGCTTTCTTT
.,.,16,TRBV9,TRBJ2-2,CASSASLAGDTGELFF,TGTGCCAGCAGCGCCTCCCTAGCAGGAGACACCGGGGAGCTGTTTTTT
.,.,13,TRBV19,TRBJ1-5,CASSFAGGQPQHF,TGTGCCAGTAGTTTCGCAGGTGGCCAGCCCCAGCATTTT
.,.,14,TRBV19,TRBJ1-2,CASSREVGWDGYTF,TGTGCCAGTAGCCGAGAGGTCGGCTGGGATGGCTACACCTTC
TRBD1,once,17,TRBV5-1,TRBJ1-2,CASSLYPLTGTNYGYTF,TGCGCCAGCAGCTTGTATCCCCTGACAGGGACCAACTATGGCTACACCTTC
.,.,14,TRBV4-1,TRBJ2-2,CASSQGPTTGELFF,TGCGCCAGCAGCCAGGGGCCGACTACCGGAGAGCTGTTTTTT
TRBD2,.,15,TRBV10-1,TRBJ2-3,CASSPAGGSLGTQYF,TGCGCCAGCAGTCCAGCGGGAGGTTCGTTAGGTACGCAGTATTTT
TRBD1,.,16,TRBV6-1,TRBJ1-1,CASSEVSGDRGIKAFF,TGTGCCAGCAGTGAAGTCTCTGGGGACAGGGGTATCAAAGCTTTCTTT
TRBD1,.,15,TRBV7-9,TRBJ2-7,CAGSAPGQGHYEQYF,TGTGCCGGTTCCGCTCCCGGACAGGGTCACTACGAGCAGTACTTC
TRBD1,.,13,TRBV2,TRBJ2-7,CASEGQGFGEQYF,TGTGCCAGCGAGGGACAGGGGTTTGGCGAGCAGTACTTC
.,.,11,TRBV20-1,TRBJ2-7,CSARVDWEQYF,TGCAGTGCTAGAGTTGATTGGGAGCAGTACTTC
TRBD2,.,14,TRBV5-1,TRBJ2-1,CASSLRLADNEQFF,TGCGCCAGCAGCTTGCGGCTAGCGGACAATGAGCAGTTCTTC
.,few,16,TRBV13,TRBJ2-7,CASSLGLGTPSYEQYF,TGTGCCAGCAGCTTAGGTCTCGGGACACCATCCTACGAGCAGTACTTC
.,once,12,TRBV6-6,TRBJ2-7,CASRGLDYEQYF,TGTGCCAGCAGGGGACTGGACTACGAGCAGTACTTC
.,many,15,TRBV10-2,TRBJ2-2,CASSPVEPYTGELFF,TGCGCCAGCAGTCCAGTGGAACCGTACACCGGGGAGCTGTTTTTT
TRBD2,.,15,TRBV29-1,TRBJ2-1,CSVRVWAGVFNEQFF,TGCAGCGTGAGGGTCTGGGCGGGAGTGTTCAATGAGCAGTTCTTC
.,many,16,TRBV10-3,TRBJ2-1,CAISDREDSPYNEQFF,TGTGCCATCAGTGACCGAGAAGACTCCCCCTACAATGAGCAGTTCTTC
.,.,16,TRBV27,TRBJ2-5,CASSLLWENGEETQYF,TGTGCCAGCAGTTTATTATGGGAGAATGGGGAGGAGACCCAGTACTTC
.,.,13,TRBV18,TRBJ2-7,CASSGRGSYEQYF,TGTGCCAGCTCTGGCCGGGGATCCTACGAGCAGTACTTC
.,many,12,TRBV28,TRBJ2-7,CASSPGVWEQYF,TGTGCCAGCAGTCCCGGGGTCTGGGAGCAGTACTTC
TRBD2,once,15,TRBV5-1,TRBJ2-3,CASSLTSAFTDTQYF,TGCGCCAGCAGCCTTACTAGCGCTTTCACAGATACGCAGTATTTT
TRBD2,.,17,TRBV5-5,TRBJ2-7,CASSFPGTSAVYYEQYF,TGTGCCAGCAGCTTCCCTGGGACTAGCGCGGTCTACTACGAGCAGTACTTC
.,.,15,TRBV14,TRBJ2-7,CASSQKSDGTYEQYF,TGTGCCAGCAGCCAAAAGTCGGACGGAACCTACGAGCAGTACTTC
.,few,14,TRBV10-3,TRBJ1-3,CAISGHSSGNTIYF,TGTGCCATCAGCGGACACAGCTCTGGAAACACCATATATTTT
.,.,11,TRBV6-5,TRBJ1-2,CASWGGGGYTF,TGTGCCAGCTGGGGGGGTGGCGGCTACACCTTC
TRBD2,.,18,TRBV19,TRBJ2-7,CASSMVTSGRRSSYEQYF,TGTGCCAGTAGTATGGTGACTAGCGGGAGGAGGAGCTCCTACGAGCAGTACTTC
TRBD2,.,16,TRBV14,TRBJ2-1,CASSQMTSGLYNEQFF,TGTGCCAGCAGCCAGATGACTAGCGGGTTATACAATGAGCAGTTCTTC
.,.,14,TRBV28,TRBJ2-5,CASRPPGGGQTQYF,TGTGCCAGCAGACCTCCCGGGGGTGGACAGACCCAGTACTTC
.,.,16,TRBV19,TRBJ2-1,CASSEPSGQTYNEQFF,TGTGCCAGTAGTGAGCCCTCGGGACAAACCTACAATGAGCAGTTCTTC
.,once,13,TRBV6-5,TRBJ2-7,CASSPTGSYEQYF,TGTGCCAGCAGTCCGACAGGCTCCTACGAGCAGTACTTC
.,few,15,TRBV9,TRBJ2-3,CASSVEWGSTDTQYF,TGTGCCAGCAGCGTAGAGTGGGGGAGCACAGATACGCAGTATTTT
.,.,13,TRBV5-6,TRBJ2-1,CASSGDLGNEQFF,TGTGCCAGCAGCGGGGACTTAGGGAATGAGCAGTTCTTC
TRBD2,.,17,TRBV4-1,TRBJ2-3,CASSQDGTSGRTDTQYF,TGCGCCAGCAGCCAAGATGGTACTAGCGGGAGGACAGATACGCAGTATTTT
.,.,12,TRBV4-3,TRBJ2-1,CASSHSSVEQFF,TGCGCCAGCAGCCATTCATCAGTTGAGCAGTTCTTC
.,many,15,TRBV6-5,TRBJ2-1,CASIAIDRGYNEQFF,TGTGCCAGCATTGCCATAGACCGAGGATACAATGAGCAGTTCTTC
.,once,14,TRBV28,TRBJ1-2,CASNVRGKGYGYTF,TGTGCCAGCAACGTGCGGGGGAAAGGCTATGGCTACACCTTC
TRBD1,.,13,TRBV30,TRBJ2-7,CAWSAQGVYEQYF,TGTGCCTGGAGTGCACAGGGGGTCTACGAGCAGTACTTC
.,.,11,TRBV28,TRBJ2-5,CASSQIETQYF,TGTGCCAGCAGTCAGATAGAGACCCAGTACTTC
.,.,12,TRBV6-1,TRBJ2-7,CASPGPTYEQYF,TGTGCCAGCCCGGGACCTACCTACGAGCAGTACTTC
.,.,14,TRBV9,TRBJ2-7,CASSANGQSYEQYF,TGTGCCAGCAGCGCCAACGGACAGTCCTACGAGCAGTACTTC
.,.,11,TRBV29-1,TRBJ2-3,CSVESLNTQYF,TGCAGCGTTGAGTCCTTAAATACGCAGTATTTT
.,.,15,TRBV6-5,TRBJ2-2,CASSASLLGPGELFF,TGTGCCAGCAGCGCGTCCTTACTAGGGCCCGGGGAGCTGTTTTTT
TRBD2,.,16,TRBV9,TRBJ2-2,CASSVAGGGRTGELFF,TGTGCCAGCAGCGTAGCTGGGGGAGGGCGTACCGGGGAGCTGTTTTTT
.,.,14,TRBV7-9,TRBJ2-5,CASSLGLYQETQYF,TGTGCCAGCAGCTTAGGGCTCTACCAAGAGACCCAGTACTTC